The entry below describes one TCR beta chain. The antigen it binds to is not known. No quality values exist for individual bases; no much larger clone is one base distant. In the paper's terms, the time point label means: baseline before first vaccination. Vaccinee samples came from UK trials COV001 and COV002, including a single-blind randomized controlled phase 2/3 trial of AZD1222 (ChAdOx1 nCoV-19) in healthy adults. Trial participant PBMC samples were collected at day 0 and day 28 after the second dose for TCRbeta chain sequencing. The data originate from a study of T cell responses to AZD1222 COVID-19 vaccine (dated by TCRdb to the early 2020s). Looking at the study overall: AZD1222 recipients whose second dose came at about 4 weeks and those whose second dose came at about 12 weeks were combined into one group, since spike-specific TCR depth and breadth did not differ between the two schedules. TCR sequencing covered 230 or so trial participants: 200 to 220 given two doses of AZD1222 and 26 given two doses of MenACWY control vaccine. Enrollment into the trials was organized by age into subgroups of 18-55, 56-69 and 70-plus years, and those subgroups contained roughly 140, 27 and 60 TCR-sequenced participants, respectively. Study-wide conclusions, independent of this receptor: In the small 56-69-year group, the increase in depth fell short of significance, most likely because of low power. The whole spike protein was spanned by vaccine-associated CD4 TCRs, and dominant responses were seen in regions 160-218 and 743-854. No day 14 peak-response samples were available, so repertoires were characterized only after the peak T cell response. Epitopes outside the regions mutated in the B.1.351 and B.1.1.7 variants were reportedly recognized by nearly half of the unique spike-specific TCRs. Conclusions about previously exposed vaccinees are limited because only five to seven AZD1222 recipients were SARS-CoV-2 seropositive at baseline. Participants were mostly white British, with more females than males. The authors suggested clonal diversity may have been underestimated. Spike-specific TCR breadth and depth rose significantly after two AZD1222 doses compared with day 0 and with MenACWY recipients.

The CDR3 regions of human TCRbeta chains were analyzed by immunosequencing. In the authors' own workflow: Repertoire TCRs were checked for matches against a reference library of SARS-CoV-2-specific TCRs that had been generated using the MIRA antigen-specificity platform. Breadth meant the fraction of unique TCRs that were SARS-CoV-2-associated, whereas depth meant the fraction of total T cells that were SARS-CoV-2-associated. Each spike-specific TCR was assigned to its reactive spike region and to a CD4 or CD8 class using the MIRA data. Log10-transformed breadth and depth values were compared by one-way ANOVA with Sidak's multiple comparisons tests. TCRdb mirrors the immuneACCESS table, restricted to in-frame sequences. Some clones are absent from its copies; in checked studies, under half trace to an unresolved V gene, and the reason for the others is unknown. From that table come the V and J calls and clone size; the DNA was used to work out D and trimming. The sample records around 170,000 clones, around nine tenths of which are singletons. Roughly 1.6% of the sample goes to the ten largest clones.

V lost 2 bases and J lost 5 bases; the stretch between them is 11 bases long. The cysteine opens and the phenylalanine closes a CDR3 of 13 amino acids. Only the CDR3 DNA is retained, 39 bases long and in frame from the first base. CDR1 and CDR2 were assigned from the germline V gene as SGDLS and YYNGEE. This TCR came from an adult in good health. Sequences were derived from peripheral blood, sampled on day 0 of AZD1222 vaccination. The V and J genes are TRBV9 and TRBJ2-7; perhaps TRBD1 is the D gene, with 6 bases matching. The CDR3 sequence is CASSVGTLHEQYF. The DNA sequence reads TGTGCCAGCAGCGTCGGGACACTCCACGAGCAGTACTTC.